This T cell receptor (beta chain) was captured by sequencing in a study of graft-versus-host responses after intestinal transplantation. About the study: Recipients across the board were started on anti-thymocyte globulin induction, then kept on tacrolimus and steroids for approximately three years.

V was trimmed by 2 bases and J by 1 base, leaving 3 bases between them. Germline-derived CDR1 and CDR2 are SGHRS and YFSETQ. The CDR3 runs to 12 residues. Findings and caveats of the study: Individuals carrying graft-donor T cell macrochimerism showed high graft-versus-host to host-versus-graft clonal ratios in allografts. Researchers found GvH clones in recipient marrow, and some showed up first in ileum or blood.

The method was immunoSEQ multiplex PCR; TCRdb's version includes in-frame clones alone and lacks a portion of them. Among 15,000 to 20,000 clones listed, approximately 80% were seen once. Graft samples were processed, releasing intraepithelial and lamina propria lymphocytes. Comments on this clone: What it recognizes is unknown.

Here the sequenced sample was ileum tissue, taken approximately 110 days after intestinal transplant. The TCR comes from a human patient who received an intestinal transplant, so some T cells may come from the graft donor. The chain links TRBV5-1 to TRBJ1-2; no clear D gene. Here the CDR3 DNA reads TGCGCCAGCAGCTTTGATAACTATGGCTACACCTTC. Translated: CASSFDNYGYTF.